This T cell receptor beta chain was sequenced in a study of post-analysis software for immune sequencing data. General study points: TRBV5-6, TRBV5-1 and TRBV20-1 belonged to a set of roughly five TRBV segments that were more frequent in patients than controls. Normalized Chao1 diversity in multiple sclerosis patients fell significantly below that of controls.

Trimming stripped 0 bases from V and 6 bases from J, with 11 bases between. The CDR3 is made up of 13 amino acids. In germline, CDR1 is SQVTM, CDR2 ANQGSEA. Comment on this clonotype: Its cognate antigen is unknown.

Included in the TCR beta cDNA libraries were unique molecular identifiers. Each CDR3 protein gets one entry after TCRdb re-called the PCR reads with MiXCR. This table has approximately 690,000 distinct CDR3 sequences, around 60% appearing once. The V call is TRBV29-1, the J call TRBJ1-2, with TRBD1 as a possible D gene (6 bases). This clonotype originated in a girl aged 2-10 years with multiple sclerosis. What was sequenced was blood. The CDR3 nucleotides read TGCAGCGTTGAAGATGGGGGGCTGCATGGCTACACCTTC. Protein sequence: CSVEDGGLHGYTF.